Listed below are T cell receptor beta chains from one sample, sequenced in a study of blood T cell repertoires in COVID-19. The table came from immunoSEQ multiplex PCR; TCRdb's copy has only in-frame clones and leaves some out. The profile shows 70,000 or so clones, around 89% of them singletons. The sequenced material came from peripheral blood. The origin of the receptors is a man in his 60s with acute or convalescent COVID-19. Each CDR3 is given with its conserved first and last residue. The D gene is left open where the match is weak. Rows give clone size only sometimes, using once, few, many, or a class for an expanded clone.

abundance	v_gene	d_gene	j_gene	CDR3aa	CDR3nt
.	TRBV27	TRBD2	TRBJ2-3	CASSLAGVIDTQYF	TGTGCCAGCAGTTTGGCGGGAGTTATAGATACGCAGTATTTT
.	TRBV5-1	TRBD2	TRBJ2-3	CASSEGLATDTQYF	TGCGCCAGCAGCGAAGGACTAGCCACAGATACGCAGTATTTT
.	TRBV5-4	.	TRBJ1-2	CASSAQGAELYGYTF	TGTGCCAGCAGCGCCCAGGGCGCTGAACTCTATGGCTACACCTTC
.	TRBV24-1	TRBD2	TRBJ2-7	CATSDPQSSGSYEQYF	TGTGCCACCAGTGATCCTCAATCTAGCGGGAGCTACGAGCAGTACTTC
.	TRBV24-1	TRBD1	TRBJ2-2	CATSDARGQANTGELFF	TGTGCCACCAGTGACGCGCGAGGACAGGCGAACACCGGGGAGCTGTTTTTT
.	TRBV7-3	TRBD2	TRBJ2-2	CASSLTGLAGAGELFF	TGTGCCAGCAGCTTAACGGGCCTAGCGGGAGCCGGGGAGCTGTTTTTT
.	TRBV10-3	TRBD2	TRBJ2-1	CAISGTSLEQFF	TGTGCCATCAGTGGGACTAGTCTTGAGCAGTTCTTC
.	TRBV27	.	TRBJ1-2	CASSLGRNHYGYTF	TGTGCCAGCAGTTTAGGCCGAAACCACTATGGCTACACCTTC
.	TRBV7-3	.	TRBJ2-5	CASSRTGRRSPSQETQYF	TGTGCCAGCAGCCGGACGGGGAGGAGGAGCCCGAGCCAAGAGACCCAGTACTTC
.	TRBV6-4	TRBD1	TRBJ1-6	CASSLDRGNSPLHF	TGTGCCAGCAGTCTAGACAGGGGGAATTCACCCCTCCACTTT
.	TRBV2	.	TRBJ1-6	CASGGGNNNSPLHF	TGTGCCAGCGGCGGGGGGAACAATAATTCACCCCTCCACTTT
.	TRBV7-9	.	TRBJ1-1	CASSLAAENTEAFF	TGTGCCAGCAGCTTAGCTGCAGAGAACACTGAAGCTTTCTTT
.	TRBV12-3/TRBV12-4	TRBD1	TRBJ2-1	CASNEDRYNEQFF	TGTGCCAGCAACGAGGACAGGTACAATGAGCAGTTCTTC
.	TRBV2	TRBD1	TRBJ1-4	CASSGGQGPPFF	TGTGCCAGCAGTGGGGGACAGGGGCCTCCGTTTTTT
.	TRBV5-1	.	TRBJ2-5	CASSLGPRRETQYF	TGCGCCAGCAGCTTGGGCCCCCGTCGGGAGACCCAGTACTTC
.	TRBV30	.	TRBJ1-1	CAWSPRRTEAFF	TGTGCCTGGAGCCCGCGGCGGACTGAAGCTTTCTTT
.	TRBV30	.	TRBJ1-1	CAWSRQGDTEAFF	TGTGCCTGGAGTAGGCAGGGTGATACTGAAGCTTTCTTT
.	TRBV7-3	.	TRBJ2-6	CASSTGGGGSGANVLTF	TGTGCCAGCAGCACTGGAGGGGGCGGCTCTGGGGCCAACGTCCTGACTTTC
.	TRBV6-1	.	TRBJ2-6	CASSERGSGANVLTF	TGTGCCAGCAGTGAAAGGGGCTCTGGGGCCAACGTCCTGACTTTC
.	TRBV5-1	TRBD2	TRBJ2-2	CASSPPAGVTGELFF	TGCGCCAGCAGCCCACCAGCGGGGGTCACCGGGGAGCTGTTTTTT
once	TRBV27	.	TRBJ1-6	CASSFFDYHNSPLHF	TGTGCCAGCAGTTTTTTTGACTACCATAATTCACCCCTCCACTTT
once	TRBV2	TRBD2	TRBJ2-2	CASSPTSGGVTGELFF	TGTGCCAGCAGCCCCACTAGCGGGGGGGTAACCGGGGAGCTGTTTTTT
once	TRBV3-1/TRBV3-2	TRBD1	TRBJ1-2	CASSPGQGVGGYTF	TGTGCCAGCAGCCCGGGACAGGGGGTAGGTGGCTACACCTTC
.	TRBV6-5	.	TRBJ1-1	CASSSAKAHTEAFF	TGTGCCAGCAGTTCCGCTAAAGCCCACACTGAAGCTTTCTTT
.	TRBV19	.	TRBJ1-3	CASSARLLSGNTIYF	TGTGCCAGTAGTGCTCGGTTGCTCTCTGGAAACACCATATATTTT
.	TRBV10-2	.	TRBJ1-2	CASGEGDYGYTF	TGCGCCAGCGGGGAAGGGGACTATGGCTACACCTTC
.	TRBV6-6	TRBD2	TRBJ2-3	CASSKGTSTDTQYF	TGTGCCAGCAGCAAGGGGACTAGTACAGATACGCAGTATTTT
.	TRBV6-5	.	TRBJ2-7	CASSTGSSYEQYF	TGTGCCAGCAGTACCGGGTCCTCCTACGAGCAGTACTTC
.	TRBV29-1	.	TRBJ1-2	CSAHRLQTAGVYGYTF	TGCAGCGCTCACCGGCTACAGACAGCGGGGGTCTATGGCTACACCTTC
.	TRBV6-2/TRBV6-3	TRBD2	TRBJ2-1	CASSYSRGLAGDYNEQFF	TGTGCCAGCAGTTACTCGAGGGGACTAGCGGGAGATTACAATGAGCAGTTCTTC
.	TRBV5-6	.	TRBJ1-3	CASSFSGRNSGNTIYF	TGTGCCAGCAGCTTTTCTGGCCGTAACTCTGGAAACACCATATATTTT
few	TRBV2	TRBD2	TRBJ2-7	CASRDPGLATEQYF	TGTGCCAGCAGGGACCCGGGACTAGCGACCGAGCAGTACTTC
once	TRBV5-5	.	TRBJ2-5	CASSVLSGETQYF	TGTGCCAGCAGCGTGTTGAGCGGAGAGACCCAGTACTTC
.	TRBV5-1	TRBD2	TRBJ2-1	CASSPRGTSGRNEQFF	TGCGCCAGCAGCCCACGTGGGACTAGCGGGAGGAATGAGCAGTTCTTC
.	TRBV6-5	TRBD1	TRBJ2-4	CATLTGATQYF	TGTGCCACGCTGACAGGGGCTACCCAGTACTTC
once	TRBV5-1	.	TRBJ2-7	CASSLDGATYEQYF	TGCGCCAGCAGCTTGGACGGAGCTACCTACGAGCAGTACTTC
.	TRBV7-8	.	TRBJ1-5	CASSLQAGYQPQHF	TGTGCCAGCAGCTTGCAAGCAGGGTATCAGCCCCAGCATTTT
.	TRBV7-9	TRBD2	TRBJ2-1	CASSLGLAGGPQFF	TGTGCCAGCAGCTTAGGACTAGCGGGAGGGCCTCAGTTCTTC
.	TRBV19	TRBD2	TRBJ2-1	CASSRGGLAGNEQFF	TGTGCCAGTAGTAGGGGCGGACTAGCGGGCAATGAGCAGTTCTTC
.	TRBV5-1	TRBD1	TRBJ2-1	CASSDAPGQGANEQFF	TGCGCCAGCAGCGACGCACCGGGACAGGGGGCCAATGAGCAGTTCTTC
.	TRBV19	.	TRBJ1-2	CASSMVAGAYGYTF	TGTGCCAGTAGTATGGTGGCAGGGGCCTATGGCTACACCTTC
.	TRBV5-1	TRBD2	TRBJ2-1	CASSSSIRLRGDYNEQFF	TGCGCCAGCAGCTCCTCGATTCGGTTGCGGGGGGACTACAATGAGCAGTTCTTC
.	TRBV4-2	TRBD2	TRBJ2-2	CASSKIGTSGGLNTGELFF	TGTGCCAGCAGCAAAATTGGGACTAGCGGGGGCCTTAACACCGGGGAGCTGTTTTTT
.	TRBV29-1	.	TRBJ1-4	CSVGTEKLFF	TGCAGCGTCGGGACAGAAAAACTGTTTTTT
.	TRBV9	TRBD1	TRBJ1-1	CASSVRPGGPEAFF	TGTGCCAGCAGCGTAAGACCAGGGGGCCCTGAAGCTTTCTTT
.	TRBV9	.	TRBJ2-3	CASSVKLDTQYF	TGTGCCAGCAGCGTTAAATTGGATACGCAGTATTTT
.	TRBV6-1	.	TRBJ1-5	CASSEAAWGGQGQPQHF	TGTGCCAGCAGTGAAGCGGCATGGGGGGGGCAGGGTCAGCCCCAGCATTTT
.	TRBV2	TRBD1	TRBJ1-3	CASSLRQGASGNTIYF	TGTGCCAGCAGCCTCAGACAGGGTGCCTCTGGAAACACCATATATTTT
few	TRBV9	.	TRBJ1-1	CASSVETGMNTEAFF	TGTGCCAGCAGCGTGGAAACCGGGATGAACACTGAAGCTTTCTTT
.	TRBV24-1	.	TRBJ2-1	CATSERGLARYNEQFF	TGTGCCACCAGTGAACGGGGACTTGCACGATACAATGAGCAGTTCTTC
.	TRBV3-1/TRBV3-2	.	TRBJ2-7	CASSIGQYYEQYF	TGTGCCAGCAGCATAGGACAGTACTACGAGCAGTACTTC
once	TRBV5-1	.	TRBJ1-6	CASATGGTYNSPLHF	TGCGCCAGCGCGACGGGGGGCACCTATAATTCACCCCTCCACTTT
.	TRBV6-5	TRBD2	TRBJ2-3	CASTPRGGADTQYF	TGTGCCAGCACCCCGCGCGGGGGGGCAGATACGCAGTATTTT
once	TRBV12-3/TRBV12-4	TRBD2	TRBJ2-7	CASSFGGSYEQYF	TGTGCCAGCAGTTTTGGCGGGAGCTACGAGCAGTACTTC
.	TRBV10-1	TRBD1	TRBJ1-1	CASSEDRGVTEAFF	TGCGCCAGCAGTGAAGACAGGGGGGTCACTGAAGCTTTCTTT